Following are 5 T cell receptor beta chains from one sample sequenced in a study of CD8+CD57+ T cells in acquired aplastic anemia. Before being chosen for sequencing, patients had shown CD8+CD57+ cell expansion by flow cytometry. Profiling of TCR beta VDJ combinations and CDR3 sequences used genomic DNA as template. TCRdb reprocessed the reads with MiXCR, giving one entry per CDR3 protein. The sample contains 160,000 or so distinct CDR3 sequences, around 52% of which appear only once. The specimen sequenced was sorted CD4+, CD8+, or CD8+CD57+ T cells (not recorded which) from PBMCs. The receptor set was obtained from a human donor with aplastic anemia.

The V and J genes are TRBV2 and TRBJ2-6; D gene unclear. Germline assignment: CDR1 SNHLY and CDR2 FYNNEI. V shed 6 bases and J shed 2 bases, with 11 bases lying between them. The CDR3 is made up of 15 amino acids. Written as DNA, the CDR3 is TGTGCCAGCAGCGTGACGCAGACTGGGGCCAACGTCCTGACTTTC. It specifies CASSVTQTGANVLTF.

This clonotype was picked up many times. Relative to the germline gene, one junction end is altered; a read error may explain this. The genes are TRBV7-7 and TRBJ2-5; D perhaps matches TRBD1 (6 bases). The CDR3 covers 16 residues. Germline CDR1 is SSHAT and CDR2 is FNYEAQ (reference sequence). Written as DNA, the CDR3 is TGTGCTAGCAGCTTAGTGCTCAGTTGGGGACACGAGACCCAGTACTTC. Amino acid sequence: CASSLVLSWGHETQYF.

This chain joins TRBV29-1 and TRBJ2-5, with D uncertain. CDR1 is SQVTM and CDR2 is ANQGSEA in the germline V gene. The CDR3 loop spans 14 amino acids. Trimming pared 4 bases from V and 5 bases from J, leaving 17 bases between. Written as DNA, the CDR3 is TGCAGCGTTGTTCCCTCCTCCCCTAGTGAGACCCAGTACTTC. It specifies CSVVPSSPSETQYF.

The CDR3 bases are TGTGCCAGCAGCAGAGGGGCGGGTGAGACTTTCTTT. Encoded protein: CASSRGAGETFF. The genes are TRBV7-8 and TRBJ1-1; D perhaps matches TRBD1 (5 bases). Germline lookup yields CDR1 SGHVS and CDR2 FQNEAQ. V lost 5 bases, J lost 12 bases, and 16 bases lay in between. CDR3 length: 12 residues.

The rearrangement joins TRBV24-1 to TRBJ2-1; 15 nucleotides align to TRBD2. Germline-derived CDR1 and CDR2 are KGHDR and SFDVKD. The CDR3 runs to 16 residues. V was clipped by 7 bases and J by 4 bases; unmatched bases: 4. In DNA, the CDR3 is TGTGCCACCAGGGGACTAGCGGGAGGAGTATACAATGAGCAGTTCTTC. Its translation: CATRGLAGGVYNEQFF.